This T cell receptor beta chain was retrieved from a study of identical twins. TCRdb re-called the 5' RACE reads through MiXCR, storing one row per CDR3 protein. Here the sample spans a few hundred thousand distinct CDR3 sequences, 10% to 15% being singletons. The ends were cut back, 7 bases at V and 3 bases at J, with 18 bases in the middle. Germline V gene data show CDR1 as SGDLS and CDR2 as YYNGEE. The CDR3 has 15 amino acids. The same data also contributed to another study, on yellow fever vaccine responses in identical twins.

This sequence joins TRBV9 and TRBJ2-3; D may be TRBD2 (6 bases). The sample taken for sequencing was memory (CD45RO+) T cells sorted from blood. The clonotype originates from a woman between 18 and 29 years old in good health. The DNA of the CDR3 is TGTGCCAGCCGTCCGGGAGAGGGAAAGACAGATACGCAGTATTTT. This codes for CASRPGEGKTDTQYF.